This T cell receptor beta chain was identified during a study of blood T cell repertoires in COVID-19. About the study: Whether acute or convalescent, the COVID-19 samples came from the United States, Italy and Spain.

As originally analysed: Amplified reference gene primers provided the basis for estimating nucleated cell counts. Clones were sequenced by immunoSEQ multiplex PCR, and TCRdb holds only the in-frame ones, with some missing. Clone size and the V and J calls come from that table; the DNA yielded D and trimming. Of approximately 34,000 clones in the sample, approximately 89% were seen once. Germline CDR1 MNHEY, CDR2 SMNVEV (reference sequence). Trimming took off 2 bases at V and 0 bases at J, with 10 bases between the two ends. The CDR3 is 15 residues long. The chain couples TRBV27 to TRBJ1-1; D not certain. Sequenced sample: peripheral blood. The receptor was isolated from a man aged 60 to 69 with acute or convalescent COVID-19. The CDR3 is CASSLAAQLNTEAFF. The CDR3 DNA follows: TGTGCCAGCAGTTTAGCAGCGCAACTGAACACTGAAGCTTTCTTT.